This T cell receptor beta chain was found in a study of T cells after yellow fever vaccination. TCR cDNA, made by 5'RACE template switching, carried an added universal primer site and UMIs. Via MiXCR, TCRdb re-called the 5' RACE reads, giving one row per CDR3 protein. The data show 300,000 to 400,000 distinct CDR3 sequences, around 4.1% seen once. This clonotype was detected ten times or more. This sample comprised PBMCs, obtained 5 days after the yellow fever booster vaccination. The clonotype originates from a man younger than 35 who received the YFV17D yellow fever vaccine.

CDR3 sequence reads: CASSLVVSGNTIYF. The CDR3 DNA sequence: TGTGCCAGCAGCTTAGTCGTTTCTGGAAACACCATATATTTT. The chain employs TRBV7-2 and TRBJ1-3; no firm D call. This CDR3 is built from 14 residues. Trimming pared 1 base from V and 1 base from J, leaving 5 bases between. Germline V gene data show CDR1 as SGHTA and CDR2 as FQGNSA. Based on the CDR3 plus reference TRBV7-2 and TRBJ1-3, the full variable domain is GAGVSQSPSNKVTEKGKDVELRCDPISGHTALYWYRQSLGQGLEFLIYFQGNSAPDKSGLPSDRFSAERTGGSVSTLTIQRTQQEDSAVYLCASSLVVSGNTIYFGEGSWLTVV.